These 5 T cell receptor beta chains were sequenced from one sample in a study of blood T cell repertoires in COVID-19. Produced via immunoSEQ multiplex PCR; TCRdb's table is partial and in-frame only. The data contain about 76,000 clones, roughly 81% of them singletons. The sample consisted of peripheral blood. These receptors all come from a man in his 60s with COVID-19, enrolled during active disease.

The rearrangement links TRBV5-4 to TRBJ1-2, with D tentatively TRBD1 (5 bases). Per the germline V gene, CDR1 is SGHNT and CDR2 is YYREEE (reference sequence). Trimming took 4 bases from V and 1 from J, leaving 14 bases between them. The CDR3 covers 15 residues. CDR3 loop: CASSRAGSLNYGYTF. DNA for the CDR3: TGTGCCAGCAGCCGCGCAGGGTCCCTTAACTATGGCTACACCTTC.

This chain connects TRBV10-1 to TRBJ2-1; D is unclear. V dropped 0 bases and J dropped 0 bases, with 6 bases sitting between them. The germline gives CDR1 WNHNN, CDR2 SYGVQD (reference sequence). The CDR3 contains 15 residues. The CDR3 region has the DNA TGCGCCAGCAGTGAGTCTACTAACTCCTACAATGAGCAGTTCTTC. Translation: CASSESTNSYNEQFF.

This chain links TRBV23-1 with TRBJ1-5, with D possibly matching TRBD1 (5 bases). TRBV23-1 is an ORF, with its function uncertain. CDR3 size: 16 residues. The germline V and J ends were trimmed by 1 base and 2 bases, with 12 bases remaining between them. The CDR3 here is CASSQCGGIGNQPQHF. The DNA for the CDR3 is TGCGCCAGCAGTCAATGTGGGGGGATCGGCAATCAGCCCCAGCATTTT.

J is TRBJ2-7 and V is TRBV7-7, with 8 bases that match TRBD2. Trimming cost V 4 bases and J 0 bases; bases outside gene matches: 8. The CDR3 covers 16 residues. Per the germline V gene, CDR1 is SSHAT and CDR2 is FNYEAQ (reference sequence). CDR3 residues: CASSSTSGTTSYEQYF. CDR3 in DNA: TGTGCCAGCAGCTCCACTAGCGGAACGACCTCCTACGAGCAGTACTTC.

The rearrangement links TRBV30 to TRBJ1-5, with 8 bases aligning to TRBD1. The CDR3 has 15 residues. Germline lookup yields CDR1 GTSNPN and CDR2 SVGIG (reference sequence). With 7 bases clipped from V and 2 bases from J, the junction kept 10 bases outside the gene matches. CDR3 region: CAYSRGLIGNQPQHF. The CDR3 DNA sequence: TGTGCCTACTCCAGGGGGCTGATTGGCAATCAGCCCCAGCATTTT.